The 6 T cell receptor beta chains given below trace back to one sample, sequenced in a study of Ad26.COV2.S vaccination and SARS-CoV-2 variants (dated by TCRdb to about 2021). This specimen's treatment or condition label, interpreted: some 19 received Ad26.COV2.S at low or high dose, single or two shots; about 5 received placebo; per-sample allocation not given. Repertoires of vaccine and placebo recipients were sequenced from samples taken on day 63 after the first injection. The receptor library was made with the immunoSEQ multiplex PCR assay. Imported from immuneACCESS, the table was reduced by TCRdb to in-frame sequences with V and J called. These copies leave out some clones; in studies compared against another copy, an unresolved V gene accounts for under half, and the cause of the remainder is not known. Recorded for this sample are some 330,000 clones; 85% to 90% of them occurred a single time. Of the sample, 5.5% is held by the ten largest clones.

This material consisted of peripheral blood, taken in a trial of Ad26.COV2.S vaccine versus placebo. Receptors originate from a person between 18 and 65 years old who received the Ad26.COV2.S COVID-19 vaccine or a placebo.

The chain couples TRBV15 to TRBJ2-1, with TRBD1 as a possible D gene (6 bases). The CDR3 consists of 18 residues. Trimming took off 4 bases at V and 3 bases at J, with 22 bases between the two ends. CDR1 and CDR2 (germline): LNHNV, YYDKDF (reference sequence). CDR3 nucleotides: TGTGCCACCAGCACTAGGCCCCCAGGGGATGTGTTCTACAATGAGCAGTTCTTC. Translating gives CATSTRPPGDVFYNEQFF.

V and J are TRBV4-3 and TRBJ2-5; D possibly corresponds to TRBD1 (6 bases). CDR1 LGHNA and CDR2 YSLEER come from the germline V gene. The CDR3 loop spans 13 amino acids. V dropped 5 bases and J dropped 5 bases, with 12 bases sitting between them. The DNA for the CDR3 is TGCGCCAGCAGCTACCAGAGGGGGGAGACCCAGTACTTC. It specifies CASSYQRGETQYF.

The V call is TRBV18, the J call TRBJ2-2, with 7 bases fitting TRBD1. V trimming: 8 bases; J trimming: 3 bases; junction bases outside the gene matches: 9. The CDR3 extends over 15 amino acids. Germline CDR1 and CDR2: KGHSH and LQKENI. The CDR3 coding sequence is TGTGCCAGCACCAAGAGGGGGCGCGACACCGGGGAGCTGTTTTTT. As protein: CASTKRGRDTGELFF.

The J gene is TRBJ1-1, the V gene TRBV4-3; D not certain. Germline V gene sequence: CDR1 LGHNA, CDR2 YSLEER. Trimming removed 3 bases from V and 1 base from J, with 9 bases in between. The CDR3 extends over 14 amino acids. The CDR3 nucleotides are TGCGCCAGCAGCCAGGGGAATCAGAACACTGAAGCTTTCTTT. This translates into CASSQGNQNTEAFF.

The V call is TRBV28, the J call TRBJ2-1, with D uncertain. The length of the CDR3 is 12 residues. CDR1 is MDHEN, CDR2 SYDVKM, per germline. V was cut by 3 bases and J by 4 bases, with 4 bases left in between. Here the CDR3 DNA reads TGTGCCAGCAGTTTGGGATACAATGAGCAGTTCTTC. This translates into CASSLGYNEQFF.

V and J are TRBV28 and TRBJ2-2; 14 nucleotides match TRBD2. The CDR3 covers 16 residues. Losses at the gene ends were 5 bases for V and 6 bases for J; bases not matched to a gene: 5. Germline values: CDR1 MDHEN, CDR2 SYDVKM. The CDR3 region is CASSLGTSGSAGELFF. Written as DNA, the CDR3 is TGTGCCAGCAGTCTAGGGACTAGCGGGAGTGCCGGGGAGCTGTTTTTT.